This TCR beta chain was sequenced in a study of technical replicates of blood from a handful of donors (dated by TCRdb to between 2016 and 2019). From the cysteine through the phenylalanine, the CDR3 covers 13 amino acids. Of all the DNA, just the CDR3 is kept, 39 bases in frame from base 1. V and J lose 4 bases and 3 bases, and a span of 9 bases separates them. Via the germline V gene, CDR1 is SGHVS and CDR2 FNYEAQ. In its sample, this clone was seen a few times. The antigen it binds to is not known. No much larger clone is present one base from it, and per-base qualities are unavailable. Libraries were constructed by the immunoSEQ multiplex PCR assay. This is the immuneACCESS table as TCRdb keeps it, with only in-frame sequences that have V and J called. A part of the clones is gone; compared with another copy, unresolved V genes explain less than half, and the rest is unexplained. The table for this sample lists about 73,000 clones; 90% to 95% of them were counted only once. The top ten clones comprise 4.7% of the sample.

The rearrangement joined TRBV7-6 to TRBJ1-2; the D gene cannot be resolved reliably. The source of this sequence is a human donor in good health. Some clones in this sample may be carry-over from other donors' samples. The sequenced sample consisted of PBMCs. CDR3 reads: CASSSYSDYGYTF. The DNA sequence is TGTGCCAGCAGCTCATACAGTGACTATGGCTACACCTTC.